A selection of T cell receptor beta chains follows, all from one sample in a study of identical twins. TCRdb passed the 5' RACE reads through MiXCR, listing each CDR3 protein once. The table lists more than 650,000 distinct CDR3 sequences, 5.5% to 6.5% of them singletons. Sequencing input: naive T cells sorted from blood. The source of these receptors is a man between 18 and 29 years old in good health. CDR3s include the opening cysteine and the closing phenylalanine or tryptophan. A D gene is named only where the DNA matches it firmly. Some rows mark clone size as missing; the rest say once, few, many or name a class of expanded clone.

cdr3_nt: TGTGCCTGGGAGACAGCGAGCAATCAGCCCCAGCATTTT
cdr3_aa: CAWETASNQPQHF
j_call: TRBJ1-5
d_call: -
v_call: TRBV30
clone_size: few

cdr3_nt: TGCGCCAGCAGCTTGGCCCTCAAAGAGACCCAGTACTTC
cdr3_aa: CASSLALKETQYF
j_call: TRBJ2-5
d_call: -
v_call: TRBV5-1
clone_size: many

cdr3_nt: TGTGCCAGCAGGCCACGGGGTACAAGCACAGATACGCAGTATTTT
cdr3_aa: CASRPRGTSTDTQYF
j_call: TRBJ2-3
d_call: -
v_call: TRBV12-3/TRBV12-4
clone_size: many

cdr3_nt: TGTGCCACCAGCCGCCCCCGGACTAGCGGAATCACAGATACGCAGTATTTT
cdr3_aa: CATSRPRTSGITDTQYF
j_call: TRBJ2-3
d_call: TRBD2
v_call: TRBV24-1
clone_size: many

cdr3_nt: TGCAGTGCTAATGGGGGTCCTGAAGCTTTCTTT
cdr3_aa: CSANGGPEAFF
j_call: TRBJ1-1
d_call: -
v_call: TRBV20-1
clone_size: -

cdr3_nt: TGTGCCACCAGAGCGGGATCGGAGAATGAGCAGTTCTTC
cdr3_aa: CATRAGSENEQFF
j_call: TRBJ2-1
d_call: TRBD2
v_call: TRBV24-1
clone_size: many

cdr3_nt: TGTGCCAGCAGTTTATCTGGGCGGCCCACCGGGGAGCTGTTTTTT
cdr3_aa: CASSLSGRPTGELFF
j_call: TRBJ2-2
d_call: -
v_call: TRBV28
clone_size: -

cdr3_nt: TGCAGTGCTAGAGATCAAGTGGGGGGGAGAGCCTTCTTT
cdr3_aa: CSARDQVGGRAFF
j_call: TRBJ1-1
d_call: -
v_call: TRBV20-1
clone_size: -

cdr3_nt: TGTGCCAGCAGTTTTAGCGGGACTAACACAGATACGCAGTATTTT
cdr3_aa: CASSFSGTNTDTQYF
j_call: TRBJ2-3
d_call: TRBD2
v_call: TRBV12-3/TRBV12-4
clone_size: -

cdr3_nt: TGTGCCAGCAGCCAATCGAAAGGGGGGGCCCCCTACAATGAGCAGTTCTTC
cdr3_aa: CASSQSKGGAPYNEQFF
j_call: TRBJ2-1
d_call: -
v_call: TRBV4-2
clone_size: few

cdr3_nt: TGTGCCAGTTCTAAGGATAGCAATCAGCCCCAGCATTTT
cdr3_aa: CASSKDSNQPQHF
j_call: TRBJ1-5
d_call: -
v_call: TRBV12-3/TRBV12-4
clone_size: many

cdr3_nt: TGTGCCAGCAGCTCCCGACTAGCGGGGTCGAACACCGGGGAGCTGTTTTTT
cdr3_aa: CASSSRLAGSNTGELFF
j_call: TRBJ2-2
d_call: TRBD2
v_call: TRBV7-9
clone_size: -

cdr3_nt: TGTGCCAGCAGTCAGACAGGGTGGAATCAGCCCCAGCATTTT
cdr3_aa: CASSQTGWNQPQHF
j_call: TRBJ1-5
d_call: TRBD1
v_call: TRBV25-1
clone_size: few

cdr3_nt: TGTGCCAGCAGCCCACGGACTAGCGGAAGCTCCTACAATGAGCAGTTCTTC
cdr3_aa: CASSPRTSGSSYNEQFF
j_call: TRBJ2-1
d_call: TRBD2
v_call: TRBV7-8
clone_size: many

cdr3_nt: TGCAGCGCTGCCCCCGGGACAGTGGGAAACACCATATATTTT
cdr3_aa: CSAAPGTVGNTIYF
j_call: TRBJ1-3
d_call: TRBD1
v_call: TRBV29-1
clone_size: many

cdr3_nt: TGTGCCACCAGTGAGGCCGGGACAGCAAGGAAGCCCCAGCATTTT
cdr3_aa: CATSEAGTARKPQHF
j_call: TRBJ1-5
d_call: TRBD1
v_call: TRBV24-1
clone_size: -

cdr3_nt: TGTGCCAGCAGTTTAAGGGCTACCCCCCTGGGCCATGATACGCAGTATTTT
cdr3_aa: CASSLRATPLGHDTQYF
j_call: TRBJ2-3
d_call: -
v_call: TRBV27
clone_size: few

cdr3_nt: TGTGCCTCCGCTCCCAAGGACGAGCAGTACTTC
cdr3_aa: CASAPKDEQYF
j_call: TRBJ2-7
d_call: -
v_call: TRBV7-9
clone_size: many

cdr3_nt: TGTGCCATCAGTGAGTCCCAACCGTATGAGCAGTTCTTC
cdr3_aa: CAISESQPYEQFF
j_call: TRBJ2-1
d_call: -
v_call: TRBV10-3
clone_size: many

cdr3_nt: TGTGCCAGCAGCCAGGTGGCGGCGGGAGCTGGCGGGGAGCTGTTTTTT
cdr3_aa: CASSQVAAGAGGELFF
j_call: TRBJ2-2
d_call: TRBD2
v_call: TRBV6-1
clone_size: few

cdr3_nt: TGTGCCAGTAGTCCCCACCCCGGTGGGGAGCAGTTCTTC
cdr3_aa: CASSPHPGGEQFF
j_call: TRBJ2-1
d_call: -
v_call: TRBV19
clone_size: -

cdr3_nt: TGCAGCGCTTTAACCGGGACCCCCTCCTACGAGCAGTACTTC
cdr3_aa: CSALTGTPSYEQYF
j_call: TRBJ2-7
d_call: -
v_call: TRBV29-1
clone_size: -

cdr3_nt: TGTGCCAGCAGCTTGCAACGGGGCTTGGGGACCATATATTTT
cdr3_aa: CASSLQRGLGTIYF
j_call: TRBJ1-3
d_call: -
v_call: TRBV7-6
clone_size: few

cdr3_nt: TGTGCCAGCAGTCCCGGGACTAGCGGGAGGGCCAAGCAGTACTTC
cdr3_aa: CASSPGTSGRAKQYF
j_call: TRBJ2-7
d_call: TRBD2
v_call: TRBV6-1
clone_size: -

cdr3_nt: TGTGCCAGCAGCTCCGAGGGAGTGGGTCGGGCCAACGTCCTGACTTTC
cdr3_aa: CASSSEGVGRANVLTF
j_call: TRBJ2-6
d_call: -
v_call: TRBV5-6
clone_size: -

cdr3_nt: TGTGCCAGCAGCTTAGTACGCCTAACGAGCTCCTACAATGAGCAGTTCTTC
cdr3_aa: CASSLVRLTSSYNEQFF
j_call: TRBJ2-1
d_call: -
v_call: TRBV7-2
clone_size: few

cdr3_nt: TGTGCCAGCAGCCCCTTCGACAGGTGGGGACCGGCAATTGAGACCCAGTACTTC
cdr3_aa: CASSPFDRWGPAIETQYF
j_call: TRBJ2-5
d_call: -
v_call: TRBV6-2/TRBV6-3
clone_size: few

cdr3_nt: TGTGCCAGCAGCGTCTCGTACACTGAAGCTTTCTTT
cdr3_aa: CASSVSYTEAFF
j_call: TRBJ1-1
d_call: -
v_call: TRBV6-1
clone_size: few

cdr3_nt: TGTGCCACCAGTGACCCGGGACAGGGGAATGGCTACACCTTC
cdr3_aa: CATSDPGQGNGYTF
j_call: TRBJ1-2
d_call: TRBD1
v_call: TRBV24-1
clone_size: -

cdr3_nt: TGTGCCAGCAGTTACGCTAGCGGGAGGGCCTCAAACATTCAGTACTTC
cdr3_aa: CASSYASGRASNIQYF
j_call: TRBJ2-4
d_call: TRBD2
v_call: TRBV6-5
clone_size: many

cdr3_nt: TGTGCCAGCAGCTCACAGAAGAACACTGAAGCTTTCTTT
cdr3_aa: CASSSQKNTEAFF
j_call: TRBJ1-1
d_call: -
v_call: TRBV6-1
clone_size: many

cdr3_nt: TGTGCCAGCGGGACCGAGGGGACTGAAAAACTGTTTTTT
cdr3_aa: CASGTEGTEKLFF
j_call: TRBJ1-4
d_call: -
v_call: TRBV7-9
clone_size: many